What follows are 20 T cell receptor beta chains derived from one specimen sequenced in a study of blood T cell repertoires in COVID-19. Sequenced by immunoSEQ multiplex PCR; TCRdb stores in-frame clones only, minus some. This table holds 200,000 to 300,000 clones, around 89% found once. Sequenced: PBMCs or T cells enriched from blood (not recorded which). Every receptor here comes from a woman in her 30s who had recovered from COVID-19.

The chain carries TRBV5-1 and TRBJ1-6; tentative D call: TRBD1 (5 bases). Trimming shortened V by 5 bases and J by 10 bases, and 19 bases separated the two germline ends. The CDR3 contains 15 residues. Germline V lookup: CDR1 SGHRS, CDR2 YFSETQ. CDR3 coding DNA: TGCGCCAGCAGGGGAAGTTCGGGGGGAGGATCACCCCTCCACTTT. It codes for CASRGSSGGGSPLHF.

CDR3 in DNA: TGCAGCGTTCGAGACTGGGAGTACGAGCAGTACTTC. Its translation: CSVRDWEYEQYF. This chain uses TRBV29-1 with TRBJ2-7, with D possibly TRBD2 on 5 matching bases. Trimming cost V 5 bases and J 4 bases, with 12 bases left between them. CDR1 and CDR2 (germline): SQVTM, ANQGSEA. This CDR3 is 12 amino acids long.

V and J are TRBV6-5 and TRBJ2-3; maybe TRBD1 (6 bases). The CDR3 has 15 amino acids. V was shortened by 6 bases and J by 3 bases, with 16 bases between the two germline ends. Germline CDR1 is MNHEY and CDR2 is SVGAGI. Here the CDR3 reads CASRKDSLMTDTQYF. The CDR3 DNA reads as TGTGCCAGCAGGAAGGACAGCCTGATGACAGATACGCAGTATTTT.

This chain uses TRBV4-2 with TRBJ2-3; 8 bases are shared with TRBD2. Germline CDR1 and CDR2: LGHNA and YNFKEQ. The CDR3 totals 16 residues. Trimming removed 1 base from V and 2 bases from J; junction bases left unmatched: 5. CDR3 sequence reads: CASSQVTSGITDTQYF. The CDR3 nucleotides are TGTGCCAGCAGCCAAGTCACTAGCGGAATCACAGATACGCAGTATTTT.

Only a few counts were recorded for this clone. CDR3 region: CASSTGGGQPQHF. CDR3 in DNA: TGTGCCAGCAGTACAGGGGGGGGTCAGCCCCAGCATTTT. This chain connects TRBV6-2 or TRBV6-3 to TRBJ1-5, with TRBD1 matching over 8 bases. V lost 5 bases and J lost 6; bases outside the gene matches: 3. The germline V gene has CDR1 MNHEY and CDR2 SVGEGT. CDR3 length equals 13 residues.

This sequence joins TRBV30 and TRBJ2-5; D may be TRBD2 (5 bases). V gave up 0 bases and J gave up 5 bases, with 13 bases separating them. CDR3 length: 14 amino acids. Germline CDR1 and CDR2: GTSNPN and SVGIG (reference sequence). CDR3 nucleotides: TGTGCCTGGAGTGTTACTCTGAGAGGGGAGACCCAGTACTTC. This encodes CAWSVTLRGETQYF.

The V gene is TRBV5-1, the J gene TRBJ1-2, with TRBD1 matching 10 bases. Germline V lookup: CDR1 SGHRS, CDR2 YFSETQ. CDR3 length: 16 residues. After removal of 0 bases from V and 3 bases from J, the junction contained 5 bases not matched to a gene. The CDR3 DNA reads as TGCGCCAGCAGCTTGGGTTTCGGACAGGGGGACTATGGCTACACCTTC. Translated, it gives CASSLGFGQGDYGYTF. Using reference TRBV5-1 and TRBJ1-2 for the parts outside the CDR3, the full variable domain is KAGVTQTPRYLIKTRGQQVTLSCSPISGHRSVSWYQQTPGQGLQFLFEYFSETQRNKGNFPGRFSGRQFSNSRSEMNVSTLELGDSALYLCASSLGFGQGDYGYTFGSGTRLTVV.

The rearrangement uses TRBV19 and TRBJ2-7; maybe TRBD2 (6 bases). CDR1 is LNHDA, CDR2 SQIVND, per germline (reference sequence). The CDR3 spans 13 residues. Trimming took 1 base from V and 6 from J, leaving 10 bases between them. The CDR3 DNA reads TGTGCCAGTAGTATAGTTGCGGGGACCGAGCAGTACTTC. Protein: CASSIVAGTEQYF.

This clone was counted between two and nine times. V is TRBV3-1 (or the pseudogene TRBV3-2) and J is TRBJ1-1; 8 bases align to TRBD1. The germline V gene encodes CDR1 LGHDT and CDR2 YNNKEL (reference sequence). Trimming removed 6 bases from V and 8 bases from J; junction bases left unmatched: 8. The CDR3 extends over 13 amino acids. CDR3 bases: TGTGCCAGCAGACGACAGGGGAGGACGGAAGCTTTCTTT. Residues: CASRRQGRTEAFF.

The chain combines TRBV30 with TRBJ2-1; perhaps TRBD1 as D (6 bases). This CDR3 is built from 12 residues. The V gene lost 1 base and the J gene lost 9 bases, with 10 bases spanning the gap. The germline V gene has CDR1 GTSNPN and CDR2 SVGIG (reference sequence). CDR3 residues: CAWSGQGIEQFF. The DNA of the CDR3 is TGTGCCTGGAGTGGGCAGGGGATTGAGCAGTTCTTC.

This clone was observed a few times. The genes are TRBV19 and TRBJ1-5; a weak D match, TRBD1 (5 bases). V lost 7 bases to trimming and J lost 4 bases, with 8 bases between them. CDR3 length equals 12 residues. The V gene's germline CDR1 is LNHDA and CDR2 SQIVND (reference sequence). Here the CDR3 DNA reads TGTGCCAGTAACGGACAAAATCAGCCCCAGCATTTT. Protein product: CASNGQNQPQHF.

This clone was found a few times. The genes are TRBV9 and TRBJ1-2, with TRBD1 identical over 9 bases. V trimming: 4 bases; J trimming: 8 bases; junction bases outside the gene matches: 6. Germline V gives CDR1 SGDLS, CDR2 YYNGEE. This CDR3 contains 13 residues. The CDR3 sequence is CASSPGDRAGYTF. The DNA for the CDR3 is TGTGCCAGCAGCCCGGGGGACAGGGCCGGCTACACCTTC.

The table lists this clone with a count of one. The DNA of the CDR3 is TGTGCCAGCAGCCAAGGTTCCGGGTTCGGGTACGAGCAGTACTTC. Translation: CASSQGSGFGYEQYF. This chain links TRBV3-1 (or the pseudogene TRBV3-2) with TRBJ2-7; D gene uncertain. There are 15 residues in the CDR3. Germline CDR1 LGHDT, CDR2 YNNKEL (reference sequence). Trimming removed 1 base at V and 4 bases at J, with 14 bases between.

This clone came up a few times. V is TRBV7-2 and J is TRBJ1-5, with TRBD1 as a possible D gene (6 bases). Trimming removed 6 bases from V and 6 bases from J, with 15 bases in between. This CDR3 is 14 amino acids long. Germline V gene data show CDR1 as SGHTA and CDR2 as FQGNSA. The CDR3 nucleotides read TGTGCCAGCAGTCCACAGGGCTCGGCTCAGCCCCAGCATTTT. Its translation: CASSPQGSAQPQHF.

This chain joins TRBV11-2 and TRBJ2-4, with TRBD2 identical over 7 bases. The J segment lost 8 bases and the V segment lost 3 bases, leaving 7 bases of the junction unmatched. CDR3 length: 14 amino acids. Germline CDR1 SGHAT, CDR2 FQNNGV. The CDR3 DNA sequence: TGTGCCAGCAGCTTGTTAGCGGGTCCCGACATTCAGTACTTC. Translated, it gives CASSLLAGPDIQYF.

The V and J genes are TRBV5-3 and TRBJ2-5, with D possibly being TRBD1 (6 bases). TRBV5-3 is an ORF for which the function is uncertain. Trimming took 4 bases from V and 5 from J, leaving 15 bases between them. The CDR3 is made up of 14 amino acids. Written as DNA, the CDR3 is TGTGCCAGAAGCGCTTCCGCAGGGGTCGAGACCCAGTACTTC. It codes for CARSASAGVETQYF.

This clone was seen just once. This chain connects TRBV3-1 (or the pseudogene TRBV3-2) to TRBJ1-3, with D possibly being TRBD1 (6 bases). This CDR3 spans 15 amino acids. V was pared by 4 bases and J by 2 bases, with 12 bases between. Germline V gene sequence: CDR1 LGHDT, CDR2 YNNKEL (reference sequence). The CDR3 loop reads CASSPNRDTGNTIYF. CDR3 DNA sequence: TGTGCCAGCAGCCCAAACAGGGATACTGGAAACACCATATATTTT.

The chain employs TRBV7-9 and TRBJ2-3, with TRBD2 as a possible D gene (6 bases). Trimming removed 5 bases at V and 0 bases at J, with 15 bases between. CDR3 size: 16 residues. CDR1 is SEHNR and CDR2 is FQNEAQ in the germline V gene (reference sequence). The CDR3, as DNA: TGTGCCAGCAGCCTTATTAGCGGAACTAGCACAGATACGCAGTATTTT. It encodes CASSLISGTSTDTQYF.

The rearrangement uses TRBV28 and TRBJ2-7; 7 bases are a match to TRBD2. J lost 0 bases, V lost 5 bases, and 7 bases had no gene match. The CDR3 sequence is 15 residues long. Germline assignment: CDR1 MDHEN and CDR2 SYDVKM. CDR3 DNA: TGTGCCAGCAGTATACCTAGCGGTAGCTCCTACGAGCAGTACTTC. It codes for CASSIPSGSSYEQYF.

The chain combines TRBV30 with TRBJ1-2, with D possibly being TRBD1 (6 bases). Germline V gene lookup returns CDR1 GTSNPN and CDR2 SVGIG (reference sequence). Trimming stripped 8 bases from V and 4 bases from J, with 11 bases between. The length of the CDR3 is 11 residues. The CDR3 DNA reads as TGTGCCGCCGGACAGTCCTATGGCTACACCTTC. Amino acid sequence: CAAGQSYGYTF.